The T cell receptor beta chain under discussion was sequenced for a study of cytotoxic CD8 clonotypes in ibrutinib-treated CLL. From germline, CDR1 is KGHSH and CDR2 LQKENI. The CDR3 loop spans 13 amino acids. The V and J ends lost 8 bases and 10 bases respectively, with 18 bases between them. Libraries were prepared by immunoSEQ multiplex PCR; TCRdb keeps only in-frame clonotypes and omits some of them. Of roughly 300,000 clones in the sample, 65% to 85% were seen once. The V call is TRBV18, the J call TRBJ2-1; no clear D gene. The clonotype was recovered from a human donor with chronic lymphocytic leukemia. The sample here was PBMCs, taken at disease progression, from a patient treated with ibrutinib. This CDR3 is CASITTGFSEQFF. In DNA form, the CDR3 reads TGTGCCAGCATCACCACGGGTTTTTCGGAGCAGTTCTTC.